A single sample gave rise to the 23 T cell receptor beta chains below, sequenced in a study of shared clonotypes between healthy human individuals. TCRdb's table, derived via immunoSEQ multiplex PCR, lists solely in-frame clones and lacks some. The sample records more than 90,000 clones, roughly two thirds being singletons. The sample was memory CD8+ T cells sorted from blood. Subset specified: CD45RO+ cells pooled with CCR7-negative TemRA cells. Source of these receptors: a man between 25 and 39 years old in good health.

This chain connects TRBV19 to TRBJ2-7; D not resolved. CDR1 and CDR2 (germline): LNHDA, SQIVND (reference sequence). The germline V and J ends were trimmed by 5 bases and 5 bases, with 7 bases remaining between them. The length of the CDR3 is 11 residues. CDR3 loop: CASSRWDEQYF. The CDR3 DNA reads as TGTGCCAGTAGTCGTTGGGACGAGCAGTACTTC.

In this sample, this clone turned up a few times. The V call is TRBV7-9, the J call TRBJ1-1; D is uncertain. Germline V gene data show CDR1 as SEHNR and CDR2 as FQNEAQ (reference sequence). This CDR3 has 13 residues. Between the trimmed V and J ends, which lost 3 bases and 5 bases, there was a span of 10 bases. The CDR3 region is CASSLGQLTEAFF. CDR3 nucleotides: TGTGCCAGCAGCTTGGGTCAGCTGACTGAAGCTTTCTTT.

The CDR3 loop reads CASSPGQGTGEKLFF. CDR3 bases: TGCGCCAGCAGCCCAGGTCAGGGGACGGGTGAAAAACTGTTTTTT. The chain is built from TRBV5-1 and TRBJ1-4; tentatively, D is TRBD1 (6 bases). CDR3 length: 15 amino acids. V gave up 4 bases and J gave up 7 bases, with 17 bases separating them. The germline V gene has CDR1 SGHRS and CDR2 YFSETQ.

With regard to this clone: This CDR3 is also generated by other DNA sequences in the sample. CDR3 in amino acids: CASSESGSSYEQYF. CDR3 DNA sequence: TGCGCCAGCAGTGAAAGCGGCAGCTCCTACGAGCAGTACTTC. The V gene is TRBV10-2, the J gene TRBJ2-7, with D tentatively TRBD2 (5 bases). V lost 3 bases and J 0 bases, leaving 9 bases between the germline ends. Per germline, CDR1 WSHSY and CDR2 SAAADI. This CDR3 has 14 residues.

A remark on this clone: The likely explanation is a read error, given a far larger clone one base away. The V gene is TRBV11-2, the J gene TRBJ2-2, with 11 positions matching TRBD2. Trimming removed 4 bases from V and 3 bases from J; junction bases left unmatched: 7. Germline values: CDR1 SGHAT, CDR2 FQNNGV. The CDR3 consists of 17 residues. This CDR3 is CASSSLSGRADTGELFF. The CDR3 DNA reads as TGTGCCAGCAGCTCGCTTAGCGGGAGGGCCGACACCGGGGAGCTGTTTTTT. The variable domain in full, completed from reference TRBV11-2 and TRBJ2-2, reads EAGVAQSPRYKIIEKRQSVAFWCNPISGHATLYWYQQILGQGPKLLIQFQNNGVVDDSQLPKDRFSAERLKGVDSTLKIQPAKLEDSAVYLCASSSLSGRADTGELFFGEGSRLTVL.

The DNA of the CDR3 is TGTGCCAGCAGCGGAGAGGGGAGACTAGCGGATCACTACGAGCAGTACTTC. It is translated as CASSGEGRLADHYEQYF. The gene calls are TRBV9 and TRBJ2-7; 9 bases are a match to TRBD2. CDR3 length: 17 amino acids. Germline loops: CDR1 SGDLS, CDR2 YYNGEE. The trim removed 3 bases at V and 3 bases at J, leaving 13 bases unmatched.

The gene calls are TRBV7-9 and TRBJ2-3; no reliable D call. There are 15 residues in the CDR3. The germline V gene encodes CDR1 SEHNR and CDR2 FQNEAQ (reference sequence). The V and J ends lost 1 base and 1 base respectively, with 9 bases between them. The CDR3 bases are TGTGCCAGCAGCTTAGATCGAGTCGGCACAGATACGCAGTATTTT. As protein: CASSLDRVGTDTQYF.

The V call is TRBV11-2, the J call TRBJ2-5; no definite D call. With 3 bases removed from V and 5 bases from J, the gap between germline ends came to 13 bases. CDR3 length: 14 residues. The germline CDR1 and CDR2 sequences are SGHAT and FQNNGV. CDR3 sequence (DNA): TGTGCCAGCAGCTTTTTTCCGGTCACGGAGACCCAGTACTTC. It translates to CASSFFPVTETQYF.

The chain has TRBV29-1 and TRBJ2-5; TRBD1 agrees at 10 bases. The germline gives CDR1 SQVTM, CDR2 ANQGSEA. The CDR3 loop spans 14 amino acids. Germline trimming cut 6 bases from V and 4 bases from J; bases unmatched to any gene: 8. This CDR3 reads CSVATGGGGETQYF. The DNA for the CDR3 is TGCAGCGTCGCGACAGGGGGCGGGGGAGAGACCCAGTACTTC.

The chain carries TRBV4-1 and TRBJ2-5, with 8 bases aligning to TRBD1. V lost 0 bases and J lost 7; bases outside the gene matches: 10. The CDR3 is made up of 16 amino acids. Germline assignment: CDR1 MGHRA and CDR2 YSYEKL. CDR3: CASSQEVGQGARTQYF. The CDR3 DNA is TGCGCCAGCAGCCAAGAAGTAGGGCAGGGGGCGCGGACCCAGTACTTC.

The CDR3 DNA follows: TGTGCCAGCAGCTTAGTAGAGACTCGACGGGACTTTCGCACAGATACGCAGTATTTT. It specifies CASSLVETRRDFRTDTQYF. The rearrangement uses TRBV7-8 and TRBJ2-3; weak D call: TRBD2 (6 bases). The CDR3 is 19 residues long. The germline gives CDR1 SGHVS, CDR2 FQNEAQ. Trimming stripped 1 base from V and 1 base from J, with 21 bases between.

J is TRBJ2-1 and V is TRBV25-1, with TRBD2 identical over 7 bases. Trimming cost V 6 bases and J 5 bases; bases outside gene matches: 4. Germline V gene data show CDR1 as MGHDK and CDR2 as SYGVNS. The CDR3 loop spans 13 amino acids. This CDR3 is CASSLRGDNEQFF. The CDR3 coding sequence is TGTGCCAGCAGCCTACGGGGGGACAATGAGCAGTTCTTC.

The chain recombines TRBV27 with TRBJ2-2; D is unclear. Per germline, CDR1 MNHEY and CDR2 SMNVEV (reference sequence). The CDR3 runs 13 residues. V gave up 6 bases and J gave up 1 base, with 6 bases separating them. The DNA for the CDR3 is TGTGCCAGCAGGCAGGTGAACACCGGGGAGCTGTTTTTT. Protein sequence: CASRQVNTGELFF.

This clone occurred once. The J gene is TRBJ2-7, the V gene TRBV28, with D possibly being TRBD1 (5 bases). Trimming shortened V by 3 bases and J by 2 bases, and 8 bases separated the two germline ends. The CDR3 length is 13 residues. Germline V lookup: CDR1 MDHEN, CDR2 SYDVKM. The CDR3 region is CASSFQGAYEQYF. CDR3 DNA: TGTGCCAGCAGTTTTCAGGGCGCCTACGAGCAGTACTTC.

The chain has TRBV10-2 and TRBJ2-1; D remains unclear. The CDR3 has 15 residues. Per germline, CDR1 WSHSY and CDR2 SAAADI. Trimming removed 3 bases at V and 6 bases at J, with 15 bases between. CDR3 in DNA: TGCGCCAGCAGTGACGAGGTGGCCTCTGCCAATGAGCAGTTCTTC. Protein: CASSDEVASANEQFF.

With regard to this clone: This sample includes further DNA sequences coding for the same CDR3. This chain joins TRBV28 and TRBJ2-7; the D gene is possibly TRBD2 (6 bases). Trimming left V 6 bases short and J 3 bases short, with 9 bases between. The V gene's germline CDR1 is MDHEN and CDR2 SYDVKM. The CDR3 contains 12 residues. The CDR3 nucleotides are TGTGCCAGCAGAGCGACTAGCTACGAGCAGTACTTC. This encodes CASRATSYEQYF.

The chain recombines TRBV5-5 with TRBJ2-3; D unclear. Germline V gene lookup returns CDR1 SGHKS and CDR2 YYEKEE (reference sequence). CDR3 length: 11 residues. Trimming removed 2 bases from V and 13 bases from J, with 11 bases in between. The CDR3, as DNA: TGTGCCAGCAGCTTTACGCCATGGGAGTATTTT. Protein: CASSFTPWEYF.

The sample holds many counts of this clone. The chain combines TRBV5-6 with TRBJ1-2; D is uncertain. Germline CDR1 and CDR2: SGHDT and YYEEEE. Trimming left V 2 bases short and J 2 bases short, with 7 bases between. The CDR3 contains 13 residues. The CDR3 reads CASSLTANYGYTF. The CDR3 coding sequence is TGTGCCAGCAGCTTAACGGCGAACTATGGCTACACCTTC.

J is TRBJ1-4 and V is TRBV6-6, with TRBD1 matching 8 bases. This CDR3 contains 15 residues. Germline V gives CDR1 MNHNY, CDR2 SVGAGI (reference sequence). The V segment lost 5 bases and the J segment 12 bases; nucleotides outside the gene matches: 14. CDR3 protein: CASSTSRGTGFELFF. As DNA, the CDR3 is TGTGCCAGCAGTACATCCCGGGGGACAGGTTTTGAACTGTTTTTT.

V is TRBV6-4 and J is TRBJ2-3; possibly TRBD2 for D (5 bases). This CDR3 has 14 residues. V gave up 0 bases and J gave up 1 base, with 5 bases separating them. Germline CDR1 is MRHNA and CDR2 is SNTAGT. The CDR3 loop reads CASSDSAGTDTQYF. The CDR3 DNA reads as TGTGCCAGCAGTGACTCAGCGGGCACAGATACGCAGTATTTT.

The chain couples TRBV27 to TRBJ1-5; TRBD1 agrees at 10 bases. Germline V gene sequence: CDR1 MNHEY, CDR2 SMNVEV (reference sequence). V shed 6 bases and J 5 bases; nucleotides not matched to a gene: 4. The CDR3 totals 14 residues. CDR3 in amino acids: CASRLGTGDQPQHF. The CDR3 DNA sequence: TGTGCCAGCAGGCTTGGGACAGGGGATCAGCCCCAGCATTTT.

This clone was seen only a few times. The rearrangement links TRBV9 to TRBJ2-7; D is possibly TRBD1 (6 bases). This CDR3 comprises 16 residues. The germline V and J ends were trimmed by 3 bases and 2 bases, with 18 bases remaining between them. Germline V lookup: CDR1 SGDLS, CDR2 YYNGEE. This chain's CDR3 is CASSAGLGQSAYEQYF. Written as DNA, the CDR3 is TGTGCCAGCAGCGCGGGGTTAGGACAGTCCGCCTACGAGCAGTACTTC.

CDR3 in DNA: TGTGCCAGCAGTGATCCCGACAGGGTGGGTCAGCCCCAGCATTTT. Its protein product is CASSDPDRVGQPQHF. The V and J genes are TRBV6-6 and TRBJ1-5; 7 bases fit TRBD1. CDR3 length equals 15 residues. The V gene end was trimmed by 5 bases and the J gene end by 6 bases; junction bases not matched to a gene: 10. Looked up from germline, CDR1 is MNHNY and CDR2 is SVGAGI (reference sequence).